This is a list of T cell receptor beta chains from one sample in a study of T cell responses to AZD1222 COVID-19 vaccine. Produced via immunoSEQ multiplex PCR; TCRdb's table is partial and in-frame only. The sample records 130,000 to 150,000 clones, approximately 92% being singletons. The input for sequencing was peripheral blood, taken on day 0 of AZD1222 vaccination. The receptors were gathered from an adult in good health. Both conserved end residues are part of each CDR3. D genes are given only for firm matches. The size entry is marked missing in some rows and otherwise reads once, few, many or a size class.

D gene | J gene | V gene | clone size | CDR3 DNA | CDR3 protein
TRBD1 | TRBJ2-2 | TRBV19 | - | TGTGCCAGTAGTATTTCCTCGGACAGGGGCCCCGGGGAGCTGTTTTTT | CASSISSDRGPGELFF
TRBD1 | TRBJ1-2 | TRBV6-1 | - | TGTGCCAGCAGTGAAGCCAGGAGGGGGCAATATCGCGGCTACACCTTC | CASSEARRGQYRGYTF
- | TRBJ2-3 | TRBV13 | - | TGTGCCAGCAGCTTTGAGCTCACAGATACGCAGTATTTT | CASSFELTDTQYF
TRBD1 | TRBJ1-2 | TRBV7-2 | - | TGTGCCAGCAGCTCGGACAGGGGGCACTATGGCTACACCTTC | CASSSDRGHYGYTF
- | TRBJ1-1 | TRBV10-3 | - | TGTGCCATCAGTGGTTCTCGGGTTGGGACTGAAGCTTTCTTT | CAISGSRVGTEAFF
- | TRBJ2-7 | TRBV29-1 | - | TGCAGCGTCGGAAAACCCTACGAGCAGTACTTC | CSVGKPYEQYF
- | TRBJ2-7 | TRBV5-1 | - | TGCGCCAGCAGCCCCGGGGCATCCTACGAGCAGTACTTC | CASSPGASYEQYF
TRBD1 | TRBJ1-5 | TRBV23-1 | - | TGCGCCAGCAGTCAGAGGGGGCCAAATCAGCCCCAGCATTTT | CASSQRGPNQPQHF
- | TRBJ1-5 | TRBV19 | - | TGTGCCAGTAGTGACAGCCGCAATCAGCCCCAGCATTTT | CASSDSRNQPQHF
TRBD2 | TRBJ2-1 | TRBV13 | - | TGTGCCAGCAGCTTAACTAGCGGGAGTCCTACCTACAATGAGCAGTTCTTC | CASSLTSGSPTYNEQFF
- | TRBJ2-3 | TRBV24-1 | once | TGTGCCACCAGTCGCGGGGAACGCACAGATACGCAGTATTTT | CATSRGERTDTQYF
TRBD2 | TRBJ2-7 | TRBV2 | - | TGTGCCAGCAGTGGTTTCGGGACTAGCGGTACTCGGGACTTC | CASSGFGTSGTRDF
- | TRBJ1-1 | TRBV11-2 | - | TGTGCCAGCAGCTCCGGCTCCCTGGACACTGAAGCTTTCTTT | CASSSGSLDTEAFF
TRBD2 | TRBJ2-5 | TRBV5-4 | - | TGTGCCAGCAGTCTATTAGGTAACGGGAGGGCCAAGAAGACCCAGTACTTC | CASSLLGNGRAKKTQYF